These 21 T cell receptor beta chains were sequenced from one sample in a study of blood T cells in healthy people across ages (dated by TCRdb to between 2014 and 2017). Libraries were made using 5' RACE. Reads for this sample came from an Illumina HiSeq 2500. A second about 7 to 12 cycle PCR used a sample-barcoded 5' primer and a J-beta primer mix. In-frame beta chains were kept once TCRdb had trimmed the public reads at Q25 with fastp and called clones with MiXCR. Rows matching on CDR3 protein sequence are summarized as one entry with the most common DNA and genes. The sample records approximately 670,000 distinct CDR3 sequences, approximately 40% of which are singletons. Around 30% of the sample goes to the ten largest clones. The specimen sequenced was blood. The receptors derive from a man older than 75 in good health.

V gene TRBV6-2 or TRBV6-3 combines with J gene TRBJ2-3; TRBD2 agrees at 8 bases. Germline CDR1 MNHEY, CDR2 SVGEGT. There are 15 residues in the CDR3. V shed 4 bases, J shed 4 bases, and the junction held 7 bases outside the gene matches. The CDR3 here is CASSSETGGPDTQYF. DNA for the CDR3: TGTGCCAGCAGTTCGGAAACGGGGGGGCCAGATACGCAGTATTTT.

This clonotype was observed a handful of times. CDR3 sequence: CASSSDRSYTQYF. The CDR3 region has the DNA TGTGCCAGCAGTTCCGACAGGAGTTATACGCAGTATTTT. This chain links TRBV6-6 with TRBJ2-3; D might be TRBD1 (6 bases). This CDR3 is built from 13 residues. The germline CDR1 and CDR2 sequences are MNHNY and SVGAGI (reference sequence). V was shortened by 4 bases and J by 7 bases, with 12 bases between the two germline ends.

The chain combines TRBV29-1 with TRBJ2-1; tentatively, D is TRBD2 (6 bases). V was pared by 5 bases and J by 7 bases, with 18 bases between. Germline loops: CDR1 SQVTM, CDR2 ANQGSEA. The CDR3 runs to 14 residues. The CDR3 sequence: CSVLPGRSMNEQFF. In DNA, the CDR3 is TGCAGCGTTCTTCCCGGGAGATCAATGAATGAGCAGTTCTTC.

There are a few counts of this clonotype. The J gene is TRBJ2-1, the V gene TRBV7-2; the D is unclear. CDR1 is SGHTA, CDR2 FQGNSA, per germline. This CDR3 has 13 residues. The V end lost 10 bases, the J end lost 3 bases, and 13 bases lay between the germline ends. CDR3 nucleotide sequence: TGTGCCACCGTCGACCGGAACTACAATGAGCAGTTCTTC. Amino acid sequence: CATVDRNYNEQFF. Variable domain in full (rest from reference TRBV7-2 and TRBJ2-1): GAGVSQSPSNKVTEKGKDVELRCDPISGHTALYWYRQSLGQGLEFLIYFQGNSAPDKSGLPSDRFSAERTGGSVSTLTIQRTQQEDSAVYLCATVDRNYNEQFFGPGTRLTVL.

In this sample, this clonotype turned up many times. The chain combines TRBV27 with TRBJ2-1; D perhaps matches TRBD2 (5 bases). CDR1 and CDR2 from the germline V gene are MNHEY and SMNVEV (reference sequence). Trimming removed 6 bases at V and 4 bases at J, with 13 bases between. This CDR3 has 14 residues. The CDR3 bases are TGTGCCAGCAGCCCACGTAGCGTATACAATGAGCAGTTCTTC. It yields the protein CASSPRSVYNEQFF.

The chain combines TRBV5-1 with TRBJ1-6, with 9 bases aligning to TRBD1. Trimming took 1 base from V and 5 from J; bases not matched to a gene: 4. Germline assignment: CDR1 SGHRS and CDR2 YFSETQ. The CDR3 totals 16 residues. The CDR3 region is CASSLTGTGNNSPLHF. In DNA form, the CDR3 reads TGCGCCAGCAGCTTGACCGGGACAGGGAATAATTCACCCCTCCACTTT.

This clonotype was seen a few times. This chain connects TRBV24-1 to TRBJ2-1; the D call may be TRBD1 or TRBD2 (5 bases each). Trimming removed 4 bases at V and 4 bases at J, with 7 bases between. The germline CDR1 and CDR2 sequences are KGHDR and SFDVKD. CDR3 length: 13 amino acids. CDR3 nucleotide sequence: TGTGCCACCAGTGAGGGACCGTACAATGAGCAGTTCTTC. This sequence encodes CATSEGPYNEQFF.

This clonotype was seen only a few times. The CDR3 DNA reads TGTGCCAGCAGCCAAGCGCCACAGGGGGGGAATGAGCAGTTCTTC. Its translation is CASSQAPQGGNEQFF. V usage is TRBV3-1 and J usage is TRBJ2-1, with D perhaps matching TRBD1 (8 bases). Trimming pared 1 base from V and 7 bases from J, leaving 14 bases between. The CDR3 spans 15 residues. Looked up from germline, CDR1 is LGHDT and CDR2 is YNNKEL (reference sequence).

V is TRBV7-9 and J is TRBJ2-1; TRBD1 might be the D (7 bases). CDR3 length: 16 amino acids. V was shortened by 2 bases and J by 3 bases, with 14 bases between the two germline ends. Per germline, CDR1 SEHNR and CDR2 FQNEAQ (reference sequence). The DNA for the CDR3 is TGTGCCAGCAGCTTACAGGGGGGACGGAACTACAATGAGCAGTTCTTC. Translated: CASSLQGGRNYNEQFF.

The gene calls are TRBV28 and TRBJ2-7; 7 positions agree with TRBD1. Germline V gives CDR1 MDHEN, CDR2 SYDVKM. This CDR3 spans 12 amino acids. V shed 6 bases, J shed 5 bases, and the junction held 4 bases outside the gene matches. CDR3 protein: CASRSTGDEQYF. CDR3 nucleotides: TGTGCCAGCAGATCAACAGGGGACGAGCAGTACTTC.

The chain recombines TRBV27 with TRBJ1-6; maybe TRBD1 (6 bases). CDR1 and CDR2 from the germline V gene are MNHEY and SMNVEV (reference sequence). The V end was cut by 5 bases, the J end by 7 bases, with 12 bases between. The CDR3 is made up of 14 amino acids. CDR3 loop: CASSTQGRNSPLHF. The CDR3 coding sequence is TGTGCCAGCAGTACTCAGGGGCGGAATTCACCCCTCCACTTT.

V gene TRBV2 combines with J gene TRBJ1-6, with D possibly matching TRBD1 (5 bases). Germline V CDR1 and CDR2: SNHLY, FYNNEI. This CDR3 is built from 14 residues. Trimming took off 1 base at V and 9 bases at J, with 10 bases between the two ends. The CDR3 DNA follows: TGTGCCAGCAGTGAAGGGGCAGGGACTTCACCCCTCCACTTT. Its translation is CASSEGAGTSPLHF.

This clonotype has a handful of counts. This rearrangement joins TRBV6-1 to TRBJ1-4, with a weak D call TRBD1 (5 bases). The CDR3 loop spans 13 amino acids. Germline V gives CDR1 MNHNS, CDR2 SASEGT. Deletions cut 10 bases from V and 4 bases from J, with 13 bases between. The CDR3: CATSRDYNEKLFF. The CDR3, as DNA: TGTGCCACCTCCAGGGACTATAATGAAAAACTGTTTTTT.

The chain links TRBV20-1 to TRBJ2-1; 11 bases are shared with TRBD2. With V trimmed by 3 bases and J by 0 bases, 10 bases remained unmatched. The CDR3 runs to 18 residues. Per the germline V gene, CDR1 is DFQATT and CDR2 is SNEGSKA (reference sequence). The CDR3 nucleotides are TGCAGTGCTAGTTGGACTAGCGGGTGGCCGGGCTCCTACAATGAGCAGTTCTTC. It is translated as CSASWTSGWPGSYNEQFF.

This clonotype was seen more than once but under ten times. A read error may account for a junction end that differs from germline. The rearrangement links TRBV30 to TRBJ2-1; the D gene could be TRBD1 or TRBD2 (5 bases each). The CDR3 has 12 amino acids. Germline loops: CDR1 GTSNPN, CDR2 SVGIG (reference sequence). CDR3 loop: CAGSKWGYEQFF. CDR3 in DNA: TGTGCCGGGAGCAAGTGGGGGTATGAGCAGTTCTTC.

Details on this clonotype: This may come from a read error, since a much larger clone is one base off. The chain carries TRBV24-1 and TRBJ2-1; 11 bases are a match to TRBD1. This CDR3 is built from 17 residues. Germline V lookup: CDR1 KGHDR, CDR2 SFDVKD. CDR3 sequence (DNA): TGTGCCTCCAGTGATCCACAACCGGGACAGGGGGTCAATGAGCAGTTCTTC. It encodes CASSDPQPGQGVNEQFF.

This chain connects TRBV30 to TRBJ1-4; the D is unclear. Trimming cost V 2 bases and J 6 bases, with 16 bases left between them. The CDR3 consists of 15 residues. Germline V gene data show CDR1 as GTSNPN and CDR2 as SVGIG (reference sequence). The CDR3 reads CAWSPLGSEDEKLFF. For the CDR3, the DNA is TGTGCCTGGAGTCCCTTGGGGTCGGAAGATGAAAAACTGTTTTTT.

This clonotype was picked up a small number of times. The CDR3 DNA reads TGTGCCATTTCTCGGACAGGCACTAACTATGGCTACACCTTC. Protein sequence: CAISRTGTNYGYTF. This sequence joins TRBV6-1 and TRBJ1-2; 7 nucleotides align to TRBD1. Germline CDR1 is MNHNS and CDR2 is SASEGT. Trimming took 10 bases from V and 0 from J; bases not matched to a gene: 8. This CDR3 has 14 residues.

As concerns this clonotype: An end of the junction does not agree with germline; a read error may underlie this. V usage is TRBV20-1 and J usage is TRBJ2-5, with no clear D. The germline gives CDR1 DFQATT, CDR2 SNEGSKA (reference sequence). The CDR3 totals 12 residues. The CDR3 here is CGAELYQETQYF. The CDR3, as DNA: TGTGGAGCAGAGTTGTACCAAGAGACCCAGTACTTC.

This clonotype has just a few counts. The chain uses TRBV7-2 and TRBJ1-1; D is undetermined. V lost 1 base, J lost 5 bases, and 11 bases lay in between. The CDR3 spans 14 residues. From germline, CDR1 is SGHTA and CDR2 FQGNSA. CDR3 amino acids: CASSLDPQRTEAFF. The CDR3 DNA is TGTGCCAGCAGCTTAGACCCCCAAAGGACTGAAGCTTTCTTT.

V usage is TRBV25-1 and J usage is TRBJ1-2, with D perhaps TRBD1 (6 bases). V dropped 0 bases and J dropped 4 bases, with 12 bases sitting between them. The CDR3 spans 15 residues. CDR1 and CDR2 from the germline V gene are MGHDK and SYGVNS. The CDR3 DNA sequence: TGTGCCAGCAGTGAATATGGCCAGGGGACCTATGGCTACACCTTC. The encoded protein is CASSEYGQGTYGYTF.